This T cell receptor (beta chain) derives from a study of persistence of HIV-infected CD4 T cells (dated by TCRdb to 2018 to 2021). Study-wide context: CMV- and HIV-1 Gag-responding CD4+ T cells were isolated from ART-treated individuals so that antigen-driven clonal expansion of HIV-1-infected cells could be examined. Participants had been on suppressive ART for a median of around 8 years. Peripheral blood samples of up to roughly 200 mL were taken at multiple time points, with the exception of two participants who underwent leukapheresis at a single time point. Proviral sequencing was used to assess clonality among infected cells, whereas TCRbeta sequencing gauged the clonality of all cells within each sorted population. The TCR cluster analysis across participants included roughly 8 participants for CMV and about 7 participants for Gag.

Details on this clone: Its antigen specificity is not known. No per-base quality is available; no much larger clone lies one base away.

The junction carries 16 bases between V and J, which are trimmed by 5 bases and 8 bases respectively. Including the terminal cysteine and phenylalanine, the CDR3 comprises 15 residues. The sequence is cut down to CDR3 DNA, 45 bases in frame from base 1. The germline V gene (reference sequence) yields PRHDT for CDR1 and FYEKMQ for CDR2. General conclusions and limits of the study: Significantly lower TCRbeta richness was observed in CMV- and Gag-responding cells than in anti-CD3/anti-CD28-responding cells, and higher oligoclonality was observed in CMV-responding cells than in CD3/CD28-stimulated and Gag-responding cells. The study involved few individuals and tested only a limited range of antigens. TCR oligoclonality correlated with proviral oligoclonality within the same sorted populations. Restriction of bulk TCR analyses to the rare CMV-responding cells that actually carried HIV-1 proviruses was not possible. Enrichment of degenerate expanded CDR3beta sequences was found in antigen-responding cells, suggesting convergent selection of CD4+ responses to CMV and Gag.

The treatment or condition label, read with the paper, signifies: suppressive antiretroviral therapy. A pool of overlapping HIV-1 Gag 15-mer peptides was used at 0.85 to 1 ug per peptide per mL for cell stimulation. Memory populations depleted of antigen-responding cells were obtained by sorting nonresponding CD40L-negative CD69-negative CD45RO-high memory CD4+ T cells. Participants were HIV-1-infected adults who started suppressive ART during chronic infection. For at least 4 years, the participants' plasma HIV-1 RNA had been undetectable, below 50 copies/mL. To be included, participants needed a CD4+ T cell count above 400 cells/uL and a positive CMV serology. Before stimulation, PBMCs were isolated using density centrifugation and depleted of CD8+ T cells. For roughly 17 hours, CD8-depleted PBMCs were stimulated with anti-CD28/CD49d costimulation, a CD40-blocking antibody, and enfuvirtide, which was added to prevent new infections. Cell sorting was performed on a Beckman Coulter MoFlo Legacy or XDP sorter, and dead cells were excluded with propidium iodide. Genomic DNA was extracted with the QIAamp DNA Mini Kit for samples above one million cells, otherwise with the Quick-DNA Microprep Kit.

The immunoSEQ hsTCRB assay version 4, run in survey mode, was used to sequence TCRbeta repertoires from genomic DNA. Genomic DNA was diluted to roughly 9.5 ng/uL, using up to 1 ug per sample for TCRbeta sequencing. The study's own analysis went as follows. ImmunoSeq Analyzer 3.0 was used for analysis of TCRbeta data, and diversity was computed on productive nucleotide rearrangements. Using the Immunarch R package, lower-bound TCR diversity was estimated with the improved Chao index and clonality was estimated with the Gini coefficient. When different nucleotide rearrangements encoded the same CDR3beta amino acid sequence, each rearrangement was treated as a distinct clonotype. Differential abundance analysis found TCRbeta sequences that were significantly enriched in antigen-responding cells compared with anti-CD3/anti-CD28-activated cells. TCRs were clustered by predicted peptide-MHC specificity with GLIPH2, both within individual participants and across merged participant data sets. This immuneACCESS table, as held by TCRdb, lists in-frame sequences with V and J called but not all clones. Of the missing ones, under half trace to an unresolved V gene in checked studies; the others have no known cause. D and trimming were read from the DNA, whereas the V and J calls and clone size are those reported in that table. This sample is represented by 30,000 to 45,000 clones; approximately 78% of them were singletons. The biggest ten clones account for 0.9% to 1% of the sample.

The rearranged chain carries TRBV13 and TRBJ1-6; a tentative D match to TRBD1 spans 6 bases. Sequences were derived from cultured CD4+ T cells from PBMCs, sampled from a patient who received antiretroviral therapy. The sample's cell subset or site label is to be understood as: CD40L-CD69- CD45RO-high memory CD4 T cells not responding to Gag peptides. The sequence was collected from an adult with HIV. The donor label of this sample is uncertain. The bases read TGTGCCAGCAGCCAAGGGGGATTGGGGGATTCACCCCTCCACTTT. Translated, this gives CASSQGGLGDSPLHF.